Below, one T cell receptor (beta chain) is given with its context. Its antigen is not identified. The data were obtained in a study of cytomegalovirus exposure and HLA in healthy donors. Study results and caveats: Researchers reported that a few CMV-associated chains were confirmed in vitro as CMV antigen-specific.

This table comes from immunoSEQ multiplex PCR, and its TCRdb copy is limited to in-frame clones, with some not included. The table shows about 56,000 clones, with roughly 93% occurring only once. CDR1 SGDLS and CDR2 YYNGEE come from the germline V gene. Trimming cost V 3 bases and J 0 bases; bases outside gene matches: 0. There are 14 residues in the CDR3. The receptor was isolated from a woman under 30 in good health and CMV-seropositive. The chain has TRBV9 and TRBJ1-1; TRBD1 matches at 9 bases. Sequencing was carried out using PBMCs. Written as DNA, the CDR3 is TGTGCCAGCAGCGGACAGGGGGTGAACACTGAAGCTTTCTTT. Its protein product is CASSGQGVNTEAFF.